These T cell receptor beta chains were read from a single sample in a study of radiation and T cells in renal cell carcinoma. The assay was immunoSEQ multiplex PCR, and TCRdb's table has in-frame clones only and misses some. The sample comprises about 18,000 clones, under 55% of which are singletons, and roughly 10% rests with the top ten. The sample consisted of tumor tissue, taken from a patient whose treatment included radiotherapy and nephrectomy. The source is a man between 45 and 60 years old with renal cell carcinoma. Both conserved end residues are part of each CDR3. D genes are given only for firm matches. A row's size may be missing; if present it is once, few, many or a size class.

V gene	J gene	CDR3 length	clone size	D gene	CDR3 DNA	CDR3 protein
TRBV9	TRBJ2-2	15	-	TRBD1	TGTGCCAGCAGCATACAGGGGGCGGGCACCGGGGAGCTGTTTTTT	CASSIQGAGTGELFF
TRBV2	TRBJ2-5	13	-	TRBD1	TGTGCCAGCAGTGGAACAGGGGGCGAGACCCAGTACTTC	CASSGTGGETQYF
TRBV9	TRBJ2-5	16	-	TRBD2	TGTGCCAGCAGCGTAGTGGCTAGCGGGGGGGCAGAGACCCAGTACTTC	CASSVVASGGAETQYF
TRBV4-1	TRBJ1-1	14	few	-	TGCGCCAGCAGCCAATTCGAAGGGAACACTGAAGCTTTCTTT	CASSQFEGNTEAFF
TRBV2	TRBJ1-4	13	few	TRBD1	TGTGCCAGCAGTGAAGGGGACAGCCAAAAACTGTTTTTT	CASSEGDSQKLFF
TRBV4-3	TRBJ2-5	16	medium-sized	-	TGCGCCAGCAGCCCAGGGGCTACAGCCCGGATTGGGACCCAGTACTTC	CASSPGATARIGTQYF
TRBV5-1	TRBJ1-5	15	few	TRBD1	TGCGCCAGCAGCTTAACAGGGGAACCCAATCAGCCCCAGCATTTT	CASSLTGEPNQPQHF
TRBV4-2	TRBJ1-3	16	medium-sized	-	TGTGCCAGCAGTCTAGGACGGACGCTCTCTGGAAACACCATATATTTT	CASSLGRTLSGNTIYF
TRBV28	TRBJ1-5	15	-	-	TGTGCCAGCAGTTTCTCCGGAGGGATGTTGTTGCCCCAGCATTTT	CASSFSGGMLLPQHF
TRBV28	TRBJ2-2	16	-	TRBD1	TGTGCCAGCACGACCGACAGGGGTCGAAGGGCCGGGGAGCTGTTTTTT	CASTTDRGRRAGELFF
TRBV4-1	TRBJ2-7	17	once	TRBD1	TGCGCCAGCAGCCAAGATACTGGGCAGGGGGTAATCTACGAGCAGTACTTC	CASSQDTGQGVIYEQYF
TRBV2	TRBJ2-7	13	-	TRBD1	TGTGCCAGCACGCGGGACAGGGCCTACGAGCAGTACTTC	CASTRDRAYEQYF
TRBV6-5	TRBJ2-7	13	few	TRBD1	TGTGCCAGCGGCTTGGGCAGGGGGTACGAGCAGTACTTC	CASGLGRGYEQYF
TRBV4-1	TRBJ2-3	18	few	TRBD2	TGCGCCAGCAGCCAACAGGGACTAGCGGGAGTTTGGTCAGATACGCAGTATTTT	CASSQQGLAGVWSDTQYF
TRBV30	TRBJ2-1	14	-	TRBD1	TGTGCCTGGACCCGGGACAGGGGGCTGCATGAGCAGTTCTTC	CAWTRDRGLHEQFF
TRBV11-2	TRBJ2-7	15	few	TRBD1	TGTGCCAGCAGCTTAGCGGACAGGGGGCCTTACGAGCAGTACTTC	CASSLADRGPYEQYF
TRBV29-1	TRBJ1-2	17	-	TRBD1	TGCAGCGTTTACTCCGGGACAGGGTTTTTAGTTGACTATGGCTACACCTTC	CSVYSGTGFLVDYGYTF
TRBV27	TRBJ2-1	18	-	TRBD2	TGTGCCAGCAGTTTGCGTCTCCGAGGCGGGAGCTCCTACAATGAGCAGTTCTTC	CASSLRLRGGSSYNEQFF
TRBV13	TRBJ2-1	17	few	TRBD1	TGTGCCAGCAGCTTTTATCCCAGGGGGTCCTCCTACAATGAGCAGTTCTTC	CASSFYPRGSSYNEQFF
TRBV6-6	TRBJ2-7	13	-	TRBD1	TGTGCCATCAGGGACAGGTCATCCTACGAGCAGTACTTC	CAIRDRSSYEQYF
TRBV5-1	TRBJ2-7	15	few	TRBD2	TGCGCCAGCAGCATGGGACTAGCGGGAGTGGGCGAGCAGTACTTC	CASSMGLAGVGEQYF
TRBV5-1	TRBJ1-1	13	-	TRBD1	TGCGCCAGCAGCTTGATTCGAGAGACAGGGGTTGTCTTT	CASSLIRETGVVF
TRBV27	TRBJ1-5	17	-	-	TGTGCCAGCAGAAAGGGGGGATTGGATTGGGGTAATCAGCCCCAGCATTTT	CASRKGGLDWGNQPQHF
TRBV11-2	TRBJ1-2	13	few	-	TGTGCCAGCAGCTCAGTAGGATTCAATGGCTACACCTTC	CASSSVGFNGYTF
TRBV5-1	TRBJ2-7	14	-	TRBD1	TGCGCCAGCAGCTGGGCGGACAGGGGCTACGAGCAGTACTTC	CASSWADRGYEQYF
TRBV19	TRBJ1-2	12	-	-	TGTGCCAGTAGTAAAGACAGCTATGGCTACACCTTC	CASSKDSYGYTF
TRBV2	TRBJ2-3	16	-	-	TGTGCCAGCAGTGAATCGGAGGGGTGGGGGACAGATACGCAGTATTTT	CASSESEGWGTDTQYF
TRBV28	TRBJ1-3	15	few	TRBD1	TGTGCCAGCAGTCGACAGGGGGGTTTGGGAAACACCATATATTTT	CASSRQGGLGNTIYF
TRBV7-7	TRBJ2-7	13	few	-	TGTGCTAGCAGCCAGCGGTGCTCCTACGAGCAGTACTTC	CASSQRCSYEQYF
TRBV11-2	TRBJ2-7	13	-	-	TGTGCCAGCAGCACCGGGCGGGGCTACGAGCAGTACTTC	CASSTGRGYEQYF
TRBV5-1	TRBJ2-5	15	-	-	TGCGCCAGCAGCTTGGATACGGGGGCCCGGAAGACCCAGTACTTC	CASSLDTGARKTQYF
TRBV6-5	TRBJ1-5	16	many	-	TGTGCCAGCAGTTACGTGCCCCCCCAGGGGAATCAGCCCCAGCATTTT	CASSYVPPQGNQPQHF
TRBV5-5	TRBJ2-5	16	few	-	TGTGCCAGCAGCTTGGAGATGGCAGGGGGGCGGGAGACCCAGTACTTC	CASSLEMAGGRETQYF
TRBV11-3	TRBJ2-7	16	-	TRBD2	TGTGCCAGCAGCTTAACGGGTAGCGGGAGCTCCTACGAGCAGTACTTC	CASSLTGSGSSYEQYF
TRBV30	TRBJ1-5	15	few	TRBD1	TGTGCCTGGAGGAGGGGGGACAGGGAGAATCAGCCCCAGCATTTT	CAWRRGDRENQPQHF
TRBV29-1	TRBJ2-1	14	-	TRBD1	TGCAGCGTTGATGGTATGCAGGGGGTTGATGAGCAGTTCTTC	CSVDGMQGVDEQFF
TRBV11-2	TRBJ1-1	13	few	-	TGTGCCAGCAGCTTAGGTCCAGGGTTGGTAACTTTCTTT	CASSLGPGLVTFF
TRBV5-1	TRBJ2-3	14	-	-	TGCGCCAGCAGCTTGGACCAGATCACAGATACGCAGTATTTT	CASSLDQITDTQYF
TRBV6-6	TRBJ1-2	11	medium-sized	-	TGTGCCATCCGGGTGGGGTATGGCTACACCTTC	CAIRVGYGYTF
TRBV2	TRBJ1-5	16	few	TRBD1	TGTGCCAGCAGCCTACAAGGACAGGGGAGCAATCAGCCCCAGCATTTT	CASSLQGQGSNQPQHF
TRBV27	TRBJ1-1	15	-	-	TGTGCCAGCAGTGGAACGGACAGCTCGAACACTGAAGCTTTCTTT	CASSGTDSSNTEAFF
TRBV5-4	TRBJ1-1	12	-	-	TGTGCCAGCAGCTTGGTCACATCTGAAGCTTTCTTT	CASSLVTSEAFF
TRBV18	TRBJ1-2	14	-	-	TGTGCCAGCTCACCACGGCAGGAATCCTATGGCTACACCTTC	CASSPRQESYGYTF
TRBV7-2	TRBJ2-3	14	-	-	TGTGCCAGCAGCTTAGGTGGGCCCCAGGGTACGCAGTATTTT	CASSLGGPQGTQYF
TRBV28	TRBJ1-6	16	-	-	TGTGCCAGCAGTGTCGACCGCCGACCCCATAATTCACCCCTCCACTTT	CASSVDRRPHNSPLHF